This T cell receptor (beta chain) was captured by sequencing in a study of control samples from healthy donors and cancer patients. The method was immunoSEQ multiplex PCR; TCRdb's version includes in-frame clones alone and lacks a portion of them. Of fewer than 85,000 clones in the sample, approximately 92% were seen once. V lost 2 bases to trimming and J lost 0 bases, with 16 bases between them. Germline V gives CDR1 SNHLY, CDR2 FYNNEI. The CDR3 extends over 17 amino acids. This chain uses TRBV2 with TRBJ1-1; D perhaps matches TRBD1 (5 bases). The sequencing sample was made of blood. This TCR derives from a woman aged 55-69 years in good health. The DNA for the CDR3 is TGTGCCAGCAGTGAAACGCAGGGAGGGTTTATGAACACTGAAGCTTTCTTT. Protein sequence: CASSETQGGFMNTEAFF.